The 19 T cell receptor beta chains given below trace back to one sample, sequenced in a study of blood T cell repertoires in COVID-19. The data were produced by immunoSEQ multiplex PCR, yet TCRdb's version contains in-frame clones alone and is incomplete. The table includes just over 50,000 clones, around 84% detected once. Source material: peripheral blood. The receptors were sampled from an older man with acute or convalescent COVID-19.

The J gene is TRBJ1-2, the V gene TRBV6-5, with 7 bases identical to TRBD1. With V trimmed by 0 bases and J by 8 bases, 6 bases remained unmatched. The germline V gene has CDR1 MNHEY and CDR2 SVGAGI. This CDR3 region has 14 residues. DNA for the CDR3: TGTGCCAGCAGTTACTCGAATACAGGGGAAGGCTACACCTTC. This codes for CASSYSNTGEGYTF.

This sequence joins TRBV4-1 and TRBJ1-5; no definite D call. Trimming removed 1 base at V and 0 bases at J, with 10 bases between. Looked up from germline, CDR1 is MGHRA and CDR2 is YSYEKL. CDR3 size: 16 residues. The CDR3: CASSQAQAYSNQPQHF. CDR3 DNA: TGCGCCAGCAGCCAAGCCCAGGCGTATAGCAATCAGCCCCAGCATTTT.

The chain carries TRBV7-3 and TRBJ2-1; 9 nucleotides align to TRBD2. The germline V gene encodes CDR1 SGHTA and CDR2 FQGTGA. The CDR3 extends over 15 amino acids. The V gene end was trimmed by 3 bases and the J gene end by 6 bases; junction bases not matched to a gene: 6. CDR3: CASSFSGLASNEQFF. For the CDR3, the DNA is TGTGCCAGCAGCTTCTCGGGACTAGCTTCCAATGAGCAGTTCTTC.

The chain is built from TRBV3-1 (or the pseudogene TRBV3-2) and TRBJ1-5; TRBD1 agrees at 7 bases. With 0 bases clipped from V and 7 bases from J, the junction kept 12 bases outside the gene matches. CDR3 length: 17 amino acids. Germline values: CDR1 LGHDT, CDR2 YNNKEL (reference sequence). The chain's CDR3 is CASSQDPGRQGLQPQHF. CDR3 coding DNA: TGTGCCAGCAGCCAAGATCCGGGAAGACAGGGATTACAGCCCCAGCATTTT.

The chain recombines TRBV5-1 with TRBJ1-6; TRBD1 matches at 8 bases. V shed 3 bases, J shed 10 bases, and the junction held 12 bases outside the gene matches. CDR3 length equals 16 residues. CDR1 is SGHRS, CDR2 YFSETQ, per germline. The CDR3 is CASSSTSGQGGSPLHF. Here the CDR3 DNA reads TGCGCCAGCAGCTCTACCTCTGGACAGGGAGGGTCACCCCTCCACTTT.

The V call is TRBV19, the J call TRBJ1-1; 7 nucleotides line up with TRBD1. Germline lookup yields CDR1 LNHDA and CDR2 SQIVND (reference sequence). Losses at the gene ends were 4 bases for V and 3 bases for J; bases not matched to a gene: 8. CDR3 size: 15 residues. The CDR3 loop is CASSSRQGRDTEAFF. In DNA form, the CDR3 reads TGTGCCAGTAGTAGCCGACAGGGAAGGGACACTGAAGCTTTCTTT.

The chain has TRBV11-2 and TRBJ2-5; 9 bases agree with TRBD2. Per the germline V gene, CDR1 is SGHAT and CDR2 is FQNNGV. The CDR3 has 16 amino acids. Trimming removed 2 bases from V and 2 bases from J; junction bases left unmatched: 6. The CDR3 protein is CASSLSGGRGQETQYF. The CDR3 DNA reads TGTGCCAGCAGCTTATCCGGCGGGAGGGGACAAGAGACCCAGTACTTC.

The chain employs TRBV7-2 and TRBJ2-7; 8 bases are shared with TRBD1. The CDR3 has 13 amino acids. Germline V gene lookup returns CDR1 SGHTA and CDR2 FQGNSA. The V segment lost 4 bases and the J segment 7 bases; nucleotides outside the gene matches: 6. Here the CDR3 DNA reads TGTGCCAGCAGCTCGGGACAGGCCAGGGAGCAGTACGTC. This sequence encodes CASSSGQAREQYV.

The chain links TRBV9 to TRBJ1-4; tentative D call: TRBD1 (5 bases). Trimming cost V 3 bases and J 11 bases, with 14 bases left between them. CDR1 is SGDLS, CDR2 YYNGEE, per germline. The CDR3 sequence is 13 residues long. DNA for the CDR3: TGTGCCAGCAGCGGGGGCCTGGTGGGGAAACTGTTTTTT. It codes for CASSGGLVGKLFF. The full variable domain, with the rest looked up from reference TRBV9 and TRBJ1-4, is DSGVTQTPKHLITATGQRVTLRCSPRSGDLSVYWYQQSLDQGLQFLIQYYNGEERAKGNILERFSAQQFPDLHSELNLSSLELGDSALYFCASSGGLVGKLFFGSGTQLSVL.

This chain uses TRBV12-5 with TRBJ1-5; tentative D call: TRBD1 (5 bases). Per the germline V gene, CDR1 is LGHNT and CDR2 is FRNRAP. This CDR3 spans 13 amino acids. V lost 6 bases and J lost 3, with 9 bases in between. DNA of the CDR3: TGTGCTAGTGGCGGGACTGTCAATCAGCCCCAGCATTTT. Amino acid sequence: CASGGTVNQPQHF.

The rearrangement uses TRBV6-4 and TRBJ1-2; TRBD1 aligns across 7 bases. The germline V gene has CDR1 MRHNA and CDR2 SNTAGT. V dropped 6 bases and J dropped 8; count of bases not matched to a gene: 12. This CDR3 region has 14 residues. CDR3 DNA sequence: TGTGCCAGCAGCCCTATGACAGGGACGAGAGGCTACACCTTC. This translates into CASSPMTGTRGYTF.

This chain connects TRBV7-2 to TRBJ1-2; TRBD1 aligns across 8 bases. This CDR3 spans 15 amino acids. In germline, CDR1 is SGHTA, CDR2 FQGNSA. The V gene end was trimmed by 4 bases and the J gene end by 2 bases; junction bases not matched to a gene: 6. As DNA, the CDR3 is TGTGCCAGCAGCTCTCAGGGGGCTAGGAACTATGGCTACACCTTC. Its protein product is CASSSQGARNYGYTF.

The rearrangement uses TRBV2 and TRBJ1-2, with a tentative D call TRBD1 (5 bases). The CDR3 has 14 amino acids. Germline V gives CDR1 SNHLY, CDR2 FYNNEI. Trimming shortened V by 6 bases and J by 8 bases, and 19 bases separated the two germline ends. The CDR3 is CASRDDVRRGGYTF. CDR3 nucleotide sequence: TGTGCCAGCAGGGACGACGTGCGTCGGGGGGGCTACACCTTC.

The chain combines TRBV6-2 or TRBV6-3 with TRBJ2-6; D is possibly TRBD2 (5 bases). CDR1 and CDR2 (germline): MNHEY, SVGEGT. With 5 bases removed from V and 5 bases from J, the gap between germline ends came to 10 bases. The CDR3 is 14 residues long. As DNA, the CDR3 is TGTGCCAGCAGTGCCCCGGGAAGGGCCAACGTCCTGACTTTC. Translating gives CASSAPGRANVLTF.

The chain uses TRBV3-1 (or the pseudogene TRBV3-2) and TRBJ2-2; TRBD2 is a possible D gene (6 bases). There are 15 residues in the CDR3. The germline V gene encodes CDR1 LGHDT and CDR2 YNNKEL (reference sequence). V lost 4 bases and J lost 4, with 13 bases in between. Here the CDR3 reads CASSLVRGPTGELFF. The CDR3 coding sequence is TGTGCCAGCAGCCTGGTGCGGGGACCCACCGGGGAGCTGTTTTTT.

The genes are TRBV7-9 and TRBJ1-1; possible D gene TRBD1, 6 bases. V lost 5 bases and J 3 bases, leaving 7 bases between the germline ends. This CDR3 comprises 12 residues. Germline V CDR1 and CDR2: SEHNR, FQNEAQ (reference sequence). This chain's CDR3 is CASSRTDTEAFF. In nucleotides, the CDR3 is TGTGCCAGCAGCCGGACAGACACTGAAGCTTTCTTT.

The genes are TRBV7-2 and TRBJ1-6; D unclear. The CDR3 is made up of 15 amino acids. Per the germline V gene, CDR1 is SGHTA and CDR2 is FQGNSA. V was clipped by 2 bases and J by 7 bases, with 12 bases between them. CDR3 protein: CASSLSHRENSPLHF. The CDR3 DNA is TGTGCCAGCAGCTTATCCCACCGGGAGAATTCACCCCTCCACTTT.

This chain links TRBV5-4 with TRBJ2-6; a possible D gene is TRBD2 (5 bases). The CDR3 loop spans 15 amino acids. Germline CDR1 and CDR2: SGHNT and YYREEE (reference sequence). V was trimmed by 6 bases and J by 0 bases, leaving 10 bases between them. CDR3: CASTRGNSGANVLTF. The CDR3 coding sequence is TGTGCCAGCACCCGGGGAAACTCTGGGGCCAACGTCCTGACTTTC.

The V gene is TRBV5-1, the J gene TRBJ1-2; tentatively, D is TRBD1 (5 bases). Germline V gene lookup returns CDR1 SGHRS and CDR2 YFSETQ. The CDR3 covers 15 residues. Trimming left V 0 bases short and J 2 bases short, with 11 bases between. This CDR3 is CASSLVGGGNYGYTF. The CDR3 DNA reads TGCGCCAGCAGCTTGGTCGGTGGGGGGAACTATGGCTACACCTTC.